This T cell receptor beta chain was profiled in a study of blood T cell repertoires in COVID-19. Study context: Nucleic acid was either cDNA or gDNA, and it came from T cells, B-cell-depleted T cells, or PBMCs.

Original processing methods: Reference gene primer amplification in the assay estimated nucleated cell counts. Using immunoSEQ multiplex PCR, the repertoire was profiled, and TCRdb retains in-frame clones only, with some absent. V and J calls and clone size are given by that table; D and trimming were obtained from the DNA. The data hold about 130,000 clones, with 65% to 85% observed a single time. Trimming stripped 0 bases from V and 3 bases from J, with 3 bases between. This CDR3 has 12 residues. Germline CDR1 is GTSNPN and CDR2 is SVGIG (reference sequence). This clone was counted a single time. V is TRBV30 and J is TRBJ1-3; D unclear. The sequencing sample was made of peripheral blood. The source is a man under 40 with COVID-19, enrolled during active disease. The CDR3, as DNA: TGTGCCTGGAGTGTTAGTGGAAACACCATATATTTT. Translated, it gives CAWSVSGNTIYF.